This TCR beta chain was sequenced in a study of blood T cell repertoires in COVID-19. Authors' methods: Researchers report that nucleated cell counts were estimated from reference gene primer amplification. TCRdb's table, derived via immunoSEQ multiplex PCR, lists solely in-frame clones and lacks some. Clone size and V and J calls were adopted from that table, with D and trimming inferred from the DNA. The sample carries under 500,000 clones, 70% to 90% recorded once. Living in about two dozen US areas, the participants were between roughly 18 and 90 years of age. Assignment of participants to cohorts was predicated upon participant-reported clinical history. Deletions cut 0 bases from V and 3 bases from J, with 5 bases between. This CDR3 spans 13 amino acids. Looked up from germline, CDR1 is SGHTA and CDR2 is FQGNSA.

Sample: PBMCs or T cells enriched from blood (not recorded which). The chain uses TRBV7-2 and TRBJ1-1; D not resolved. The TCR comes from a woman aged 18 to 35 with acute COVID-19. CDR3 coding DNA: TGTGCCAGCAGCTTAGCAGAGGACACTGAAGCTTTCTTT. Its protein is CASSLAEDTEAFF.